The 10 T cell receptor beta chains below all came from one sample that was sequenced in a study of shared clonotypes between healthy human individuals. The repertoire was sequenced with immunoSEQ multiplex PCR; TCRdb's copy has only in-frame clones and lacks some. The sample has roughly 640,000 clones, about 74% seen once. The sequencing sample was made of memory CD4+ T cells sorted from blood. As for subset: CD45RA-negative fraction. The receptors come from a woman aged 25 to 45 in good health.

The sample holds one count of this clone. The rearrangement uses TRBV7-2 and TRBJ2-1; 7 nucleotides line up with TRBD2. CDR1 SGHTA and CDR2 FQGNSA come from the germline V gene. The CDR3 extends over 15 amino acids. The V and J ends lost 3 bases and 4 bases, in that order; junction bases with no gene match: 6. As DNA, the CDR3 is TGTGCCAGCAGCTTCACCCCTAGCGGTTACAATGAGCAGTTCTTC. It encodes CASSFTPSGYNEQFF.

This clone showed up just once. This chain uses TRBV14 with TRBJ2-7, with D perhaps given as TRBD1 or TRBD2 (6 bases each). The V end was cut by 0 bases, the J end by 6 bases, with 12 bases between. Germline V gene data show CDR1 as SGHDN and CDR2 as FVKESK. The CDR3 is 14 residues long. This CDR3 is CASSQEWRGVEQYF. In DNA form, the CDR3 reads TGTGCCAGCAGCCAAGAATGGAGGGGGGTCGAGCAGTACTTC.

The rearrangement uses TRBV2 and TRBJ2-5; D is possibly TRBD2 (6 bases). The CDR3 spans 15 residues. Germline CDR1 reads SNHLY; CDR2 reads FYNNEI. V lost 10 bases to trimming and J lost 4 bases, with 22 bases between them. CDR3 residues: CATYGLESSGETQYF. The CDR3 DNA reads as TGTGCCACCTACGGGCTTGAGAGTAGCGGAGAGACCCAGTACTTC.

The chain recombines TRBV28 with TRBJ2-7, with 7 bases matching TRBD2. The CDR3 loop spans 13 amino acids. V lost 5 bases and J lost 5; bases outside the gene matches: 6. Looked up from germline, CDR1 is MDHEN and CDR2 is SYDVKM. The CDR3 protein is CASSPGGIDEQYF. In nucleotides, the CDR3 is TGTGCCAGCAGTCCGGGAGGTATCGACGAGCAGTACTTC.

The rearrangement uses TRBV7-7 and TRBJ2-1; 12 bases fit TRBD2. The V segment lost 5 bases and the J segment 7 bases; nucleotides outside the gene matches: 12. The CDR3 covers 17 residues. Germline CDR1 is SSHAT and CDR2 is FNYEAQ (reference sequence). CDR3 sequence: CASSENPLTSGRNEQFF. The CDR3 bases are TGTGCCAGCAGCGAAAACCCGTTGACTAGCGGGAGAAATGAGCAGTTCTTC.

The V and J genes are TRBV19 and TRBJ2-1; TRBD2 might be the D (5 bases). Germline V lookup: CDR1 LNHDA, CDR2 SQIVND (reference sequence). Trimming stripped 4 bases from V and 0 bases from J, with 7 bases between. CDR3 size: 14 residues. The CDR3 protein is CASSNRGSYNEQFF. The CDR3 DNA reads TGTGCCAGTAGTAATCGGGGCTCCTACAATGAGCAGTTCTTC.

This clone has only a few counts. The V gene is TRBV28, the J gene TRBJ1-2, with D possibly being TRBD1 (5 bases). This CDR3 is built from 15 residues. The ends were cut back, 5 bases at V and 5 bases at J, with 18 bases in the middle. CDR1 is MDHEN, CDR2 SYDVKM, per germline. Here the CDR3 reads CASSPRGGSEYGYTF. In DNA form, the CDR3 reads TGTGCCAGCAGTCCCCGGGGGGGGAGTGAGTATGGCTACACCTTC.

The chain couples TRBV10-3 to TRBJ2-2, with 7 bases matching TRBD2. Germline CDR1 ENHRY, CDR2 SYGVKD. The V and J ends lost 5 bases and 6 bases, in that order; junction bases with no gene match: 3. This CDR3 is 13 amino acids long. CDR3 DNA: TGTGCCATCAGTACTAGCGCCGCCGGGGAGCTGTTTTTT. Translation gives CAISTSAAGELFF.

In its sample, this clone was seen many times. J is TRBJ2-7 and V is TRBV28; D remains ambiguous. The V gene lost 6 bases and the J gene lost 0 bases, with 12 bases spanning the gap. Germline CDR1 MDHEN, CDR2 SYDVKM. The CDR3 spans 14 residues. DNA of the CDR3: TGTGCCAGCAGATCCCAACAGAGCTCCTACGAGCAGTACTTC. Translation: CASRSQQSSYEQYF.

The rearrangement uses TRBV6-1 and TRBJ2-7, with a weak D call TRBD1 (7 bases). CDR1 and CDR2 (germline): MNHNS, SASEGT. Between the trimmed V and J ends, which lost 7 bases and 5 bases, there was a span of 21 bases. The CDR3 length is 15 residues. CDR3 sequence reads: CASNRRAGGPDEQYF. In DNA form, the CDR3 reads TGTGCCAGCAATAGGAGGGCAGGGGGGCCCGACGAGCAGTACTTC.